Here is one TCR beta chain with its context. Its antigen is currently unknown. TCRdb's copy holds only in-frame clones and misses some; the assay was immunoSEQ multiplex PCR. The sample has 29,000 or so clones, 69% seen once; the top ten hold roughly 51%. This sample is part of a study of cytotoxic CD8 clonotypes in ibrutinib-treated CLL. Study-level information: Response sampling came at median approximately a year of treatment, ranging roughly 6 to 36 months. General observations from the study: Clonality at baseline surpassed age-matched healthy donors and tracked circulating CD8+ T-cell counts. The study found public clonotypes uncommon, contracting or stable on treatment. Clonality grew at ibrutinib response; at progression, it decreased back toward baseline.

This CDR3 is built from 14 residues. V was cut by 0 bases and J by 5 bases, with 12 bases left in between. CDR1 and CDR2 from the germline V gene are SGHDT and YYEEEE. This TCR derives from a human donor with chronic lymphocytic leukemia. This chain links TRBV5-6 with TRBJ2-7; tentative D call: TRBD1 (5 bases). Specimen: PBMCs, collected after 24 months of ibrutinib treatment. CDR3 nucleotides: TGTGCCAGCAGCTTGGCGGCAGGGTTCAACGAGCAGTACTTC. Translation: CASSLAAGFNEQYF. The complete variable domain, with remaining parts taken from reference TRBV5-6 and TRBJ2-7, reads DAGVTQSPTHLIKTRGQQVTLRCSPKSGHDTVSWYQQALGQGPQFIFQYYEEEERQRGNFPDRFSGHQFPNYSSELNVNALLLGDSALYLCASSLAAGFNEQYFGPGTRLTVT.